The rows below give T cell receptor beta chains drawn from one sample of a study of response to subunit inactivated influenza vaccine. Each CDR3 protein gets one entry after TCRdb re-called the RT-PCR reads with MiXCR. This sample has 200,000 to 250,000 distinct CDR3 sequences; 9% to 15% occur once, and the top ten carry approximately 8.3%. The sequencing here drew on non-naive T cells sorted from PBMCs, taken around 14 days before vaccination. These receptor sequences come from a man aged 45-60 years who received an inactivated influenza vaccine. CDR3s leave out the opening cysteine and the closing phenylalanine or tryptophan. Each record gives: J gene, V gene, CDR3 protein.

j_gene: TRBJ2-1; v_gene: TRBV20-1; CDR3aa: SAPRTSGSAGEQF
j_gene: TRBJ2-2; v_gene: TRBV19; CDR3aa: ASRTQGAVGELF
j_gene: TRBJ2-7; v_gene: TRBV27; CDR3aa: ASSEQGRTYYEQY
j_gene: TRBJ2-2; v_gene: TRBV20-1; CDR3aa: SAREIGGGAAGELF
j_gene: TRBJ1-4; v_gene: TRBV28; CDR3aa: ASKFQEKLF
j_gene: TRBJ2-3; v_gene: TRBV29-1; CDR3aa: SVGRGTTTDTQY
j_gene: TRBJ2-7; v_gene: TRBV2; CDR3aa: ASSVGDRSSYEQY
j_gene: TRBJ2-7; v_gene: TRBV15; CDR3aa: ATSRSRTEGGEQY
j_gene: TRBJ2-1; v_gene: TRBV11-2; CDR3aa: ASNPGRYNEQF
j_gene: TRBJ2-3; v_gene: TRBV7-9; CDR3aa: ASSYPLRGRRTDTQY
j_gene: TRBJ2-3; v_gene: TRBV29-1; CDR3aa: SIRQGGADTQY
j_gene: TRBJ1-6; v_gene: TRBV28; CDR3aa: ASLAGTGFSPLH
j_gene: TRBJ1-2; v_gene: TRBV14; CDR3aa: ASSSLGGNYGYT
j_gene: TRBJ1-2; v_gene: TRBV20-1; CDR3aa: SARERTESNYGYT
j_gene: TRBJ1-2; v_gene: TRBV6-1; CDR3aa: ASSEGSLGYT
j_gene: TRBJ2-5; v_gene: TRBV5-1; CDR3aa: ASSSRGGQETQY
j_gene: TRBJ1-1; v_gene: TRBV28; CDR3aa: ASSLGVMGREAF
j_gene: TRBJ2-7; v_gene: TRBV5-5; CDR3aa: ASSLASGVSYEQY
j_gene: TRBJ1-1; v_gene: TRBV10-3; CDR3aa: AIGTGTGNTEAF
j_gene: TRBJ1-1; v_gene: TRBV10-3; CDR3aa: AISPFGTEAF
j_gene: TRBJ1-4; v_gene: TRBV20-1; CDR3aa: SAGGTVNEKLF
j_gene: TRBJ2-3; v_gene: TRBV19; CDR3aa: ASSMVLLSTDTQY
j_gene: TRBJ2-3; v_gene: TRBV4-2; CDR3aa: ASSQDELDTQY
j_gene: TRBJ2-7; v_gene: TRBV11-1; CDR3aa: ASSLPPGLAGVGDEQY
j_gene: TRBJ1-2; v_gene: TRBV5-1; CDR3aa: ASRPGGARGERGYT
j_gene: TRBJ1-2; v_gene: TRBV4-3; CDR3aa: ASSQEVGQGRGYT
j_gene: TRBJ1-6; v_gene: TRBV14; CDR3aa: ASSPRLIDSPLH
j_gene: TRBJ1-1; v_gene: TRBV7-8; CDR3aa: ASSLEFRGSTEAF
j_gene: TRBJ1-5; v_gene: TRBV6-5; CDR3aa: ASSSQAGGNQPQH
j_gene: TRBJ2-3; v_gene: TRBV7-8; CDR3aa: ASSPGTVSTDTQY
j_gene: TRBJ2-2; v_gene: TRBV3-1; CDR3aa: ASSQVWQALYTGELF
j_gene: TRBJ2-2; v_gene: TRBV20-1; CDR3aa: SAGENTGELF
j_gene: TRBJ2-7; v_gene: TRBV28; CDR3aa: ASKLRDYSYEQY
j_gene: TRBJ2-7; v_gene: TRBV12-3/TRBV12-4; CDR3aa: ASSTTGGSYEQY
j_gene: TRBJ2-3; v_gene: TRBV7-2; CDR3aa: ASSLLAGGITDTQY
j_gene: TRBJ2-3; v_gene: TRBV3-1; CDR3aa: AICSPGLAEKSTDTQY
j_gene: TRBJ2-7; v_gene: TRBV2; CDR3aa: ASSVGGGNSYEQY